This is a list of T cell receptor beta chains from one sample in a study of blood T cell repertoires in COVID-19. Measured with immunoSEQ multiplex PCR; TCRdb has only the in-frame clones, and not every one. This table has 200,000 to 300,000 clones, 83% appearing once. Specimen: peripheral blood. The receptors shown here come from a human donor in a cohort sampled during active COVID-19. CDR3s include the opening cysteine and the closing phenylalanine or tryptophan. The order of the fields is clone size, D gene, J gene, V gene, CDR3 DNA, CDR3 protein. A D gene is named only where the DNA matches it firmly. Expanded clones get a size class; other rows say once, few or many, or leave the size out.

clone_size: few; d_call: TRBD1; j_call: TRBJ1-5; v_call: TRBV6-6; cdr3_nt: TGTGCCAGCAGTTTTCAGGGGGACCAGCCCCAGCATTTT; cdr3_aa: CASSFQGDQPQHF
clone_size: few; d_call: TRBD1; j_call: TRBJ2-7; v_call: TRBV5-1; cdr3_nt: TGCGCCAGCAGCGACCGGGACAGGGTCGACTACGAGCAGTACTTC; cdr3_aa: CASSDRDRVDYEQYF
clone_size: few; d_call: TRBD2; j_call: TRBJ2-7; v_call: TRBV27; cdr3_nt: TGTGCCAGCAGTTTCGGTTGGCGGGAGGGCTACGAGCAGTACTTC; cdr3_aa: CASSFGWREGYEQYF
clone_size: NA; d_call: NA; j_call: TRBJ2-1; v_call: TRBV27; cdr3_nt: TGTGCCAGCAGTCCTCTTGAGTTGGCTCTCGGGAATGAGCAGTTCTTC; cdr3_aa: CASSPLELALGNEQFF
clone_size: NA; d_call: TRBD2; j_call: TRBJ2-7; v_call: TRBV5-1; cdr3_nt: TGCGCCAGCAGCCAGCGTTTTAGCGGGAGGTATCACGAGCAGTACTTC; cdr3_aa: CASSQRFSGRYHEQYF
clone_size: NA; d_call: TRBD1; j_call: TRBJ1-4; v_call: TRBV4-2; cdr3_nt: TGTGCCAGCAGCCAAGGACAGGGCAAACTGTTTTTT; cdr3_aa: CASSQGQGKLFF
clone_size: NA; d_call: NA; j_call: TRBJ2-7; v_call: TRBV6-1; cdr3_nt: TGTGCCAGCAGTGAAACGCCGTGGGCCCACGAGCAGTACTTC; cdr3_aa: CASSETPWAHEQYF
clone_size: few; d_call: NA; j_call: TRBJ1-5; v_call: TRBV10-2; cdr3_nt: TGCGCCAGCAGTGATGGGGGGGCAGTTCAGCCCCAGCATTTT; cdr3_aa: CASSDGGAVQPQHF
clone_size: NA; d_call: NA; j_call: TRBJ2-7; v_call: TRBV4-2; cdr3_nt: TGTGCCAGCAGCCAAGACAGGAGAGGGACCTACGAGCAGTACTTC; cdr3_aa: CASSQDRRGTYEQYF
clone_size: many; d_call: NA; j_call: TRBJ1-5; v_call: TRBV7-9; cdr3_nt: TGTGCCAGCAGCTTCAGGGGAGATCAGCCCCAGCATTTT; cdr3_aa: CASSFRGDQPQHF
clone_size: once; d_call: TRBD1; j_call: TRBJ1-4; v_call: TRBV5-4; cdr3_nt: TGTGCCAGCAGCCCCGGACAGGGCTTTGAAAAACTGTTTTTT; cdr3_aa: CASSPGQGFEKLFF
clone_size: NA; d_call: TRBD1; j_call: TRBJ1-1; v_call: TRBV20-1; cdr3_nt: TGCAGTGCTGTGACAGGGCCTATTCCTTTCTTT; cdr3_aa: CSAVTGPIPFF
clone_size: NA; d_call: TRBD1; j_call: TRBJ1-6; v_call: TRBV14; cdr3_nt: TGTGCCAGCAGCCAAGATATCGGGGACAGATCACCCCTCCACTTT; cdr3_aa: CASSQDIGDRSPLHF
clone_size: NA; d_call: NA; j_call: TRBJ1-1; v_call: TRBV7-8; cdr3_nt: TGTGCCAGCAGCTTAGGGGGAGCGGGTGAAGCTTTCTTT; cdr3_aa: CASSLGGAGEAFF
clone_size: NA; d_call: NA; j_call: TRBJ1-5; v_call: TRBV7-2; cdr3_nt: TGTGCCAGCAGTCTTAGCTCAACCGGGAGTTTTAGCAATCAGCCCCAGCATTTT; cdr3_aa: CASSLSSTGSFSNQPQHF
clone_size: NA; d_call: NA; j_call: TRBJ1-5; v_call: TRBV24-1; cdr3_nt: TGTGCCACCAGTGAATCAGGGGCCCAGCCCCAGCATTTT; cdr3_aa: CATSESGAQPQHF
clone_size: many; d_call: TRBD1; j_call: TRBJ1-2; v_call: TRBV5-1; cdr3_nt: TGCGCCAGCAAACCCGGCGGGGACAGCGTCTTCTATGGCTACACCTTC; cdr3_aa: CASKPGGDSVFYGYTF
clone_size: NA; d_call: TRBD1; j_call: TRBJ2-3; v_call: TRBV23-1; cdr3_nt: TGCGCCAGCAGTCAACCGACAGGGCAAAAGGCAGCAGATACGCAGTATTTT; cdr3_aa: CASSQPTGQKAADTQYF
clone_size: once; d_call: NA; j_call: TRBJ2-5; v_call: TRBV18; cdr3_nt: TGTGCCAGCTCACCGGGGGGAGCTAACCAAGAGACCCAGTACTTC; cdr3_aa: CASSPGGANQETQYF
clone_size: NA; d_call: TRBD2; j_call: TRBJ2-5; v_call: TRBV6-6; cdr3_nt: TGTGCCAGCAGTTTGGGACTAGCGGGCGCCTCGGGGACCCAGTACTTC; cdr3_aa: CASSLGLAGASGTQYF
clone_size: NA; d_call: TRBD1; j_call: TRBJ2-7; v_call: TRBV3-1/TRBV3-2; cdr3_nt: TGTGCCAGCAGCCTGGGACAGTCCTACGAGCAGTACTTC; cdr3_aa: CASSLGQSYEQYF
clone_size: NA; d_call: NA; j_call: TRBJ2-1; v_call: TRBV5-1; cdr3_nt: TGCGCCAGCAGCTTGGCTTCTGCGAGCTCCTACAATGAGCAGTTCTTC; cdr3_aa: CASSLASASSYNEQFF
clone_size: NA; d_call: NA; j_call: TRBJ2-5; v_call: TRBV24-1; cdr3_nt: TGTGCCACCAGTGACCAGGGGAGACCGTCACAAGAGACCCAGTACTTC; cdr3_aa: CATSDQGRPSQETQYF
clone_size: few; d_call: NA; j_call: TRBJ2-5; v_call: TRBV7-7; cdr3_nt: TGTGCTAGCAGCCCCTACGCCGCGGGCGAAGAGACCCAGTACTTC; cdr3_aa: CASSPYAAGEETQYF
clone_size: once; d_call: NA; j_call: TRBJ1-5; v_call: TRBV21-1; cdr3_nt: TGTGCCAGACCCGGGACAGGCAACTACAATCAGCCCCAGCATTTT; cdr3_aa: CARPGTGNYNQPQHF
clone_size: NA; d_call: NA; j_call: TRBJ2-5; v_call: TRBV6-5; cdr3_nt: TGTGCCAGCAGTTACTCGGCAGGGCCTGAGGAGACCCAGTACTTC; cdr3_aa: CASSYSAGPEETQYF
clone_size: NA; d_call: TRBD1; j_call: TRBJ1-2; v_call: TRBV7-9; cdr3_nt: TGTGCCAGCAGCTTAGCAGCAGGGGGTGGCTACACCTTC; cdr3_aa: CASSLAAGGGYTF
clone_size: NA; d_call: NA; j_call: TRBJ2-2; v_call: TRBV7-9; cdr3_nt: TGTGCCAGCAGCCCTGGACTACTGGGGAGAGGCTCCGGGGAGCTGTTTTTT; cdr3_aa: CASSPGLLGRGSGELFF
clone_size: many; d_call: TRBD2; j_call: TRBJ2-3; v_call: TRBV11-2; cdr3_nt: TGTGCCAGCAGCGAAAGGGGACTAGCGGGAATAACGCAGTATTTT; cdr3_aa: CASSERGLAGITQYF
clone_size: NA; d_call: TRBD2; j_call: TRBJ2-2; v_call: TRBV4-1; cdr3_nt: TGCGCCAGCAGCCAAAAGCCTAGCGGGATTCCCGGGGAGCTGTTTTTT; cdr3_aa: CASSQKPSGIPGELFF
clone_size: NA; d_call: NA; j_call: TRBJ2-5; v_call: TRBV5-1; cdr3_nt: TGCGCCAGCAGCTTTACGGGGAAAGAGACCCAGTACTTC; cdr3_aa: CASSFTGKETQYF
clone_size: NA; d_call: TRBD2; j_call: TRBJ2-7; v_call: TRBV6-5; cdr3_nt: TGTGCCAGCAGTTCCAAGACTAGCGGGAGATACGAGCAGTACTTC; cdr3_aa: CASSSKTSGRYEQYF